Listed below are T cell receptor beta chains from one sample, sequenced in a study of cytomegalovirus exposure and HLA in healthy donors. Generated by immunoSEQ multiplex PCR, the TCRdb table keeps only in-frame clones and is missing some. The sample lists approximately 160,000 clones, approximately 85% occurring once. The source material was PBMCs. Receptors originate from a girl aged 5-17 years in good health and CMV-seropositive. Both conserved end residues are part of each CDR3. D genes are given only for firm matches. The size entry is marked missing in some rows and otherwise reads once, few, many or a size class.

TRBJ2-7	NA	NA	TRBV18	CASSPEGQSSYEQYF	TGTGCCAGCTCACCAGAGGGACAAAGCTCCTACGAGCAGTACTTC
TRBJ1-2	NA	NA	TRBV6-6	CASSYHPGRTSYGYTF	TGTGCCAGCAGTTATCACCCGGGGAGGACATCGTATGGCTACACCTTC
TRBJ2-5	once	NA	TRBV9	CASIGKGQLYQETQYF	TGTGCCAGCATCGGAAAAGGACAGCTTTACCAAGAGACCCAGTACTTC
TRBJ1-2	NA	NA	TRBV7-9	CASSRPGGGNYGYTF	TGTGCCAGCAGCCGACCGGGGGGGGGAAACTATGGCTACACCTTC
TRBJ1-1	NA	NA	TRBV23-1	CASSRAANTEAFF	TGCGCCAGCAGTCGAGCCGCGAACACTGAAGCTTTCTTT
TRBJ1-2	NA	NA	TRBV18	CASSPDKGGGYTF	TGTGCCAGCTCACCAGACAAAGGTGGTGGCTACACCTTC
TRBJ1-1	NA	NA	TRBV12-5	CASGPQGLNTEAFF	TGTGCTAGTGGCCCTCAGGGCCTGAACACTGAAGCTTTCTTT
TRBJ2-7	NA	NA	TRBV19	CASSSGVGSYEQYF	TGTGCCAGTAGTTCAGGGGTAGGCTCCTACGAGCAGTACTTC
TRBJ1-5	NA	NA	TRBV6-6	CASSYTGNQPQHF	TGTGCCAGCAGTTATACCGGGAATCAGCCCCAGCATTTT
TRBJ1-4	NA	NA	TRBV5-1	CASSLTTNEEKLFF	TGCGCCAGCAGCCTCACGACAAATGAGGAAAAACTGTTTTTT
TRBJ1-6	NA	TRBD1	TRBV9	CASSGQGVGNSPLHF	TGTGCCAGCAGCGGACAGGGGGTCGGGAATTCACCCCTCCACTTT
TRBJ1-2	NA	NA	TRBV5-1	CASSLGSSEGYGYTF	TGCGCCAGCAGCTTGGGAAGCTCTGAGGGCTATGGCTACACCTTC
TRBJ2-7	NA	TRBD2	TRBV7-6	CASSLASGGGSYEQYF	TGTGCCAGCAGCTTAGCCTCGGGAGGGGGGTCATACGAGCAGTACTTC
TRBJ2-7	NA	TRBD1	TRBV5-1	CASSPTGQGSYEQYF	TGCGCCAGCAGTCCCACCGGACAGGGTTCCTACGAGCAGTACTTC
TRBJ2-5	NA	NA	TRBV14	CASSQDPIRLPLNTQETQYF	TGTGCCAGCAGCCAAGACCCCATACGACTCCCCCTAAATACGCAAGAGACCCAGTACTTC
TRBJ1-5	NA	NA	TRBV4-2	CASSLGDSSNQPQHF	TGTGCCAGCAGCCTAGGGGATTCGAGCAATCAGCCCCAGCATTTT
TRBJ2-5	NA	NA	TRBV5-1	CASSLVQGRQETQYF	TGCGCCAGCAGCTTGGTGCAGGGTCGGCAAGAGACCCAGTACTTC
TRBJ1-2	few	TRBD1	TRBV7-3	CASSLGPRQGERGYTF	TGTGCCAGCAGCTTAGGGCCACGACAGGGGGAGCGGGGCTACACCTTC
TRBJ1-2	once	NA	TRBV6-1	CASSDLQGLGGYTF	TGTGCCAGCAGTGACTTACAGGGATTAGGGGGCTACACCTTC
TRBJ2-1	NA	NA	TRBV19	CASSTDRGGYNEQFF	TGTGCCAGTAGTACCGACCGAGGAGGTTACAATGAGCAGTTCTTC
TRBJ2-3	NA	NA	TRBV29-1	CSVEVTDLIVADTQYF	TGCAGCGTTGAAGTGACAGATCTTATCGTGGCAGATACGCAGTATTTT
TRBJ1-6	once	NA	TRBV7-2	CASSQGLSSYNSPLHF	TGTGCCAGCAGCCAGGGACTTTCCTCCTATAATTCACCCCTCCACTTT
TRBJ2-3	NA	TRBD2	TRBV6-5	CASSQLAGVDTQYF	TGTGCCAGCAGTCAATTAGCGGGGGTGGATACGCAGTATTTT
TRBJ2-7	NA	NA	TRBV18	CASSLGDTSSYEQYF	TGTGCCAGCTCACTTGGGGACACCTCGTCCTACGAGCAGTACTTC
TRBJ2-3	NA	NA	TRBV19	CASSSLGVSDTQYF	TGTGCCAGTAGTAGTCTAGGGGTTTCAGATACGCAGTATTTT
TRBJ2-5	NA	NA	TRBV13	CASSLEDTLSREQYF	TGTGCCAGCAGCTTAGAGGACACACTCTCTAGAGAGCAGTACTTC
TRBJ2-6	few	NA	TRBV2	CATRTSSGANVLTF	TGTGCCACTCGGACATCCTCTGGGGCCAACGTCCTGACTTTC
TRBJ1-1	NA	NA	TRBV5-6	CASSYKNRKAFF	TGTGCCAGCAGCTACAAAAACAGGAAAGCTTTCTTT
TRBJ1-2	NA	NA	TRBV15	CATSARRAPQVAKGYTF	TGTGCCACCAGCGCGAGGAGGGCCCCACAGGTGGCTAAGGGCTACACCTTC
TRBJ1-2	NA	NA	TRBV19	CASSIVGDKDGYTF	TGTGCCAGTAGTATAGTAGGGGACAAGGATGGCTACACCTTC
TRBJ2-7	few	NA	TRBV4-1	CASSQEAGPDKRRYF	TGCGCCAGCAGCCAAGAGGCGGGACCGGACAAGCGGCGGTACTTC
TRBJ1-4	NA	NA	TRBV9	CASRGSGEKLFF	TGTGCCAGCCGGGGGAGTGGCGAAAAACTGTTTTTT
TRBJ1-2	NA	TRBD1	TRBV28	CASSHGGQGNDYGYTF	TGTGCCAGCAGCCACGGGGGACAGGGGAATGATTATGGCTACACCTTC
TRBJ1-5	NA	NA	TRBV18	CASSTAGSNQPQHF	TGTGCCAGCTCGACAGCCGGGAGCAATCAGCCCCAGCATTTT
TRBJ1-1	few	TRBD1	TRBV6-1	CASSEKRGRGTEAFF	TGTGCCAGCAGTGAAAAAAGGGGGCGGGGCACTGAAGCTTTCTTT
TRBJ1-5	NA	TRBD1	TRBV18	CASRRDRDYQPQHF	TGTGCCAGTCGCCGGGACAGGGACTATCAGCCCCAGCATTTT
TRBJ2-3	NA	NA	TRBV29-1	CSVSGVSGESSTDTQYF	TGCAGCGTTTCCGGGGTGTCGGGGGAATCTAGCACAGATACGCAGTATTTT
TRBJ2-7	NA	NA	TRBV2	CASMGLVAYEQYF	TGTGCCAGCATGGGCTTGGTCGCCTACGAGCAGTACTTC
TRBJ2-1	once	NA	TRBV10-3	CAISETGGRNEQFF	TGTGCCATCAGTGAGACGGGGGGCCGAAATGAGCAGTTCTTC
TRBJ1-1	NA	TRBD1	TRBV5-1	CASTAGRGTGSEAFF	TGCGCCAGCACGGCCGGGCGTGGGACAGGATCTGAAGCTTTCTTT
TRBJ2-2	NA	NA	TRBV29-1	CSVLGHRIGTGELFF	TGCAGCGTACTGGGACACCGCATTGGAACCGGGGAGCTGTTTTTT
TRBJ2-1	NA	TRBD2	TRBV6-6	CASSPGLAGGPGEQFF	TGTGCCAGCAGTCCGGGACTAGCGGGGGGGCCAGGGGAGCAGTTCTTC
TRBJ2-7	NA	NA	TRBV7-9	CASSSRGAYEQYF	TGTGCCAGCAGCTCCAGGGGAGCCTACGAGCAGTACTTC
TRBJ1-1	few	TRBD1	TRBV7-2	CASSFQGVAFF	TGTGCCAGCAGCTTTCAGGGGGTGGCTTTCTTT
TRBJ1-4	once	TRBD1	TRBV7-9	CSSSLQGAGEKLFF	TGTTCCAGCAGCCTACAGGGGGCTGGTGAAAAACTGTTTTTT
TRBJ1-5	NA	NA	TRBV6-5	CASRFEGVQPQHF	TGTGCCAGCAGATTTGAGGGGGTACAGCCCCAGCATTTT
TRBJ2-1	once	NA	TRBV9	CASSVEATSSYNEQFF	TGTGCCAGCAGCGTAGAGGCGACTAGCTCCTACAATGAGCAGTTCTTC
TRBJ1-2	NA	TRBD1	TRBV9	CASSPGDRGDYGYTF	TGTGCCAGCAGCCCAGGGGACAGGGGCGACTATGGCTACACCTTC